Detailed here is one TCR beta chain. Its specificity is not known. 5'-RACE, quantitative and with molecular barcodes, yielded the TCR beta libraries. TCRdb independently ran MiXCR on the 5' RACE reads; one entry per CDR3 protein. Of 700,000 to 1,000,000 distinct CDR3 sequences in the sample, approximately 12% were seen once. With V trimmed by 0 bases and J by 2 bases, 1 base remained unmatched. The CDR3 spans 15 residues. In germline, CDR1 is KGHSH, CDR2 LQKENI. The record originates from a study of CD8 T cells in ankylosing spondylitis. Study-level findings and limits: In peripheral blood, disease-linked CD8+ clones occurred at relatively low frequencies. A TCR beta motif of under ten highly homologous variants appeared characteristic of ankylosing spondylitis blood. Significantly higher representation of disease-linked clones was reported for matched ankylosing spondylitis synovial fluid.

The chain has TRBV18 and TRBJ2-1, with 7 positions matching TRBD1. The receptor was derived from a male donor with ankylosing spondylitis. The sequencing input was blood, either unsorted or a sorted T cell fraction (not recorded which). The CDR3 nucleotides read TGTGCCAGCTCACCACCGGGACAGACCTACAATGAGCAGTTCTTC. Residues: CASSPPGQTYNEQFF.